This T cell receptor beta chain is from a study of OX40 agonist ivuxolimab in advanced cancers. For the study at large: Three dose-escalation patients had partial responses: one with hepatocellular carcinoma and two with cutaneous melanoma. Study observations and caveats: Blood T cells, both CD4+ and CD8+, expanded clonally by week 6 at 0.1 to 3.0 mg/kg. Relative to CD4+ cells, CD8+ T cells on average had more expanded clones. Low normalized T-cell clonal expansion also characterized some of the nonresponders.

Libraries were prepared by immunoSEQ multiplex PCR; TCRdb keeps only in-frame clonotypes and omits some of them. The sample has tens of thousands of clones, about 90% seen once. The CDR3 is made up of 19 amino acids. Germline V gives CDR1 SGHVS, CDR2 FNYEAQ. V lost 5 bases, J lost 9 bases, and 22 bases stayed unmatched. With regard to this clone: Its specificity is unknown.

Material: CD4+ or CD8+ T cells sorted from blood, obtained in a trial of the OX40 agonist ivuxolimab. The TCR comes from an adult with an advanced solid tumor such as melanoma, head and neck, liver or kidney cancer. This sequence joins TRBV7-6 and TRBJ2-1; TRBD2 aligns across 10 bases. The DNA of the CDR3 is TGTGCCAGCAGCCTGGCGGGAGCGGGAGGGCCGAGTCCCGAAGGTGAGCAGTTCTTC. Translating gives CASSLAGAGGPSPEGEQFF.